Described below is a single T cell receptor beta chain sequence and its context. This clonotype was recorded a few times. Its specific antigen is unknown. No base quality information exists; no much larger clone differs at one position. The data were obtained in a study of post-analysis software for immune sequencing data (dated by TCRdb to 2013 to 2016). In terms of the full investigation: Recorded disease courses included relapsing-remitting, secondary progressive and progressive-relapsing multiple sclerosis, with some patients lacking subtype annotation. Patient repertoires were compared against around 10 previously published healthy control repertoires from donors aged roughly 6 to 25 years. A subset of samples was prepared in parallel using single-end sample barcoding, then pooled and co-amplified after Illumina adapter ligation. Overall study outcomes, separate from this receptor: When samples were clustered directly using the F measure, samples prepared in the same batch co-clustered strongly, which prompted a batch-effect correction. Patients showed significantly higher frequencies than controls for about five TRBV segments, among them TRBV5-6, TRBV5-1 and TRBV20-1. Multiple sclerosis patients had significantly lower normalized Chao1 diversity than controls, a result that suggests substantial peripheral T-cell clonal expansion. The control group was slightly older than the multiple sclerosis patient group.

Libraries were made using PCR. For sequencing, an Illumina HiSeq 2500 was employed. To reduce PCR and sequencing biases, unique molecular identifiers were built into the TCR beta cDNA libraries. Every 1 to 10 million input T cells yielded 500,000 or so cDNA molecules, meaning each molecule approximated one T cell. The patient libraries were prepared and sequenced with the same protocol used for the earlier healthy control dataset. Samples belonging to the same batch were prepared together, multiplexed and sequenced on a shared HiSeq lane. Under the source paper's analysis protocol: Raw barcoded reads were processed with MIGEC, and single-read molecular identifier groups were discarded before consensus assembly and CDR3 extraction. Clonotype tables were post-analysed with VDJtools, and diversity was normalized by down-sampling all datasets to the smallest sample size. In repertoire overlap clustering, CDR3 amino acid sequences, but not nucleotide sequences, were matched to correct batch-related cross-sample contamination. TCRdb took the public reads, trimmed them with fastp at Q25, ran MiXCR for clone calling and kept in-frame beta chains. Under each unique CDR3 protein, matching rows form one entry showing the most common genes and DNA. These V and J calls derive from TCRdb rather than the authors' analysis. The sample contains a few hundred thousand distinct CDR3 sequences, 30% to 45% of them found a single time. The ten largest clonotypes hold approximately 7.1% of the sample.

From the germline V gene, CDR1 is SGHRS and CDR2 is YFSETQ. From cysteine to phenylalanine, the CDR3 is 14 amino acids long. Only CDR3 DNA is held: 42 bases, read in frame from base 1. V is cut back by 4 bases and J by 8 bases, with 10 bases in the junction unmatched. To demonstrate the VDJtools post-analysis software, the study profiled TCR beta repertoires from the peripheral blood of under 15 young patients with multiple sclerosis. The multiple sclerosis patients were children and adolescents ranging in age from roughly 6 to 15 years. The TCR originated in a girl aged 2 to 10 with multiple sclerosis. Sequences were obtained from blood. The chain joins TRBV5-1 to TRBJ1-2, with 8 bases matching TRBD1. In nucleotide form, the sequence is TGCGCCAGCAGCCTGACAGGGGTGGCGTCCGGCTACACCTTC. It specifies CASSLTGVASGYTF.